One and the same sample provided the 4 T cell receptor beta chains below, sequenced in a study of CD8 T cells in ankylosing spondylitis. From the 5' RACE reads, TCRdb called clonotypes with MiXCR, one entry per CDR3 protein. The sample lists hundreds of thousands of distinct CDR3 sequences, roughly 8.2% seen once, with more than 4.5% in the top ten. The material sequenced was blood, either unsorted or a sorted T cell fraction (not recorded which). Receptors were obtained from a female donor with ankylosing spondylitis or in good health (not recorded which).

This clonotype was counted ten times or more. The CDR3 DNA is TGCGCCAGCAGCTTGGATCAGGGGGGAGCCGGGGAGCTGTTTTTT. Translated, it gives CASSLDQGGAGELFF. The chain carries TRBV5-1 and TRBJ2-2; TRBD1 might be the D (7 bases). Germline lookup yields CDR1 SGHRS and CDR2 YFSETQ. The CDR3 is made up of 15 amino acids. Trimming left V 0 bases short and J 6 bases short, with 12 bases between.

Worth noting for this clonotype: Given a much more abundant clone one base away, this may be a read error. This chain uses TRBV12-3 or TRBV12-4 with TRBJ1-6; the D is unclear. V was cut by 2 bases and J by 10 bases, with 12 bases left in between. CDR3 size: 14 residues. DNA for the CDR3: TGTGCCAGCAGTTTAAGTGTCAGTTCGTCACCCCTCCACTTT. Amino acids: CASSLSVSSSPLHF.

The chain couples TRBV7-2 to TRBJ2-5; TRBD2 matches at 9 bases. Looked up from germline, CDR1 is SGHTA and CDR2 is FQGNSA. The CDR3 runs 13 residues. Trimming cost V 4 bases and J 5 bases; bases outside gene matches: 2. The CDR3 region has the DNA TGTGCCAGCAGCTCAGGACTAGCGGAGACCCAGTACTTC. Encoded protein: CASSSGLAETQYF.

This clonotype was counted a few times. The junction differs from germline at one of its ends, possibly a read error. The chain uses TRBV20-1 and TRBJ2-7; 14 nucleotides line up with TRBD2. Per germline, CDR1 DFQATT and CDR2 SNEGSKA (reference sequence). The CDR3 runs to 19 residues. The CDR3 bases are TGCTGTGCTAGAGATCCCCGACTAGCGGGAGGGCCCCGGGGTTACGAGCAGTACTTC. It encodes CCARDPRLAGGPRGYEQYF.